This T cell receptor (beta chain) was obtained from a study of control samples from healthy donors and cancer patients (TCRdb year 2020). The germline V gene (reference sequence) sets CDR1 to MNHEY and CDR2 to SMNVEV. Including the terminal cysteine and phenylalanine, the CDR3 comprises 16 residues. Only the CDR3 DNA stays, 48 bases, in frame from base 1. Trimming at the junction amounts to 8 bases on V and 0 bases on J, and the germline ends lie 17 bases apart. This clone is a singleton in its sample. It has no known antigen specificity. No base qualities exist here, and no much larger clone lies one base off it. Library construction relied on the immunoSEQ multiplex PCR assay. In its TCRdb copy, this immuneACCESS table keeps in-frame sequences only and misses some clones. Where compared with another copy, unresolved V genes explain less than half of these, and the others have no known cause. The sample includes about 140,000 clones, with approximately 94% observed a single time. Under 15% of the sample lies in the top ten.

This TCR derives from a man in his forties in good health. This receptor chain uses TRBV27 and TRBJ1-5, with a tentative D gene TRBD1 over 6 matching bases. Material for sequencing was blood. In nucleotides, the sequence is TGTGCCAGCGGACCACGGGACAATTATAGCAATCAGCCCCAGCATTTT. This gives the protein CASGPRDNYSNQPQHF.